The T cell receptor beta chain under discussion was sequenced for a study of OX40 agonist ivuxolimab in advanced cancers. Study observations and caveats: Some patients without response likewise showed low normalized clonal expansion. Partly responding patients at 0.1-3.0 mg/kg showed some of the smallest clonal expansion.

Concerning this clone itself: Antigen specificity is unknown.

Sequencing used immunoSEQ multiplex PCR; TCRdb keeps in-frame clones, though not all of them. The sample yields over 60,000 clones, around nine tenths seen once. The ends were cut back, 0 bases at V and 4 bases at J, with 10 bases in the middle. Germline V gene data show CDR1 as SGHRS and CDR2 as YFSETQ. This CDR3 spans 14 amino acids. Specimen: CD4+ or CD8+ T cells sorted from blood, collected in a trial of the OX40 agonist ivuxolimab. This TCR came from an adult with an advanced solid tumor such as melanoma, head and neck, liver or kidney cancer. V usage is TRBV5-1 and J usage is TRBJ1-2, with D perhaps TRBD1 (5 bases). The CDR3 protein is CASSLDGAGYGYTF. The DNA of the CDR3 is TGCGCCAGCAGCTTGGATGGGGCCGGCTATGGCTACACCTTC. Full variable domain (rest looked up from reference TRBV5-1 and TRBJ1-2): KAGVTQTPRYLIKTRGQQVTLSCSPISGHRSVSWYQQTPGQGLQFLFEYFSETQRNKGNFPGRFSGRQFSNSRSEMNVSTLELGDSALYLCASSLDGAGYGYTFGSGTRLTVV.